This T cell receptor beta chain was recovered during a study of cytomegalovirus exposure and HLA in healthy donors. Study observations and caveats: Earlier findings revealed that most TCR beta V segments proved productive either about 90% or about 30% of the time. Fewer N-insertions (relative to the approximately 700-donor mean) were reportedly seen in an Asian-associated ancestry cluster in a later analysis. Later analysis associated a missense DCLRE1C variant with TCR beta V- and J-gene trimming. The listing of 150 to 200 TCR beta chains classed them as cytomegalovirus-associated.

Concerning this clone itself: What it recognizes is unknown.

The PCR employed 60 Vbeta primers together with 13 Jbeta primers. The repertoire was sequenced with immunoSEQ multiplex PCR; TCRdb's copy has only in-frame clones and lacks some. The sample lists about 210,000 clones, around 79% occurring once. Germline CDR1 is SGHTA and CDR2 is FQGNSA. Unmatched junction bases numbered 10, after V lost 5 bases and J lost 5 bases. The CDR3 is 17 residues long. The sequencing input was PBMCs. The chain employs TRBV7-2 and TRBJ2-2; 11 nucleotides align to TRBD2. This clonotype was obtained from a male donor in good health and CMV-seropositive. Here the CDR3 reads CASSQGLAVLRTGELFF. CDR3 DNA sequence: TGTGCCAGCAGCCAGGGACTAGCGGTTCTCCGAACCGGGGAGCTGTTTTTT.